This T cell receptor (beta chain) was sequenced in a study of graft-versus-host responses after intestinal transplantation. Background on the study: Transplants given to recipients were multivisceral, liver-intestinal, or isolated intestinal. Anti-thymocyte globulin was used for induction in all recipients, who then took tacrolimus and steroids for approximately three years. Whole-study findings and limits: Early post-transplant HvG declines showed an association with peak circulating GvH clone levels. Subjects displaying graft-donor T cell macrochimerism possessed elevated graft-versus-host to host-versus-graft clonal ratios inside allografts.

Measured with immunoSEQ multiplex PCR; TCRdb has only the in-frame clones, and not every one. The table shows approximately 78,000 clones, with about nine tenths occurring only once. About this clone itself: What it binds is unknown.

Germline assignment: CDR1 MGHRA and CDR2 YSYEKL. The CDR3 totals 14 residues. The sequencing here drew on unstimulated CD8+ T cells sorted from spleen or lymph node cells, taken before transplant. This TCR derives from a human donor who was the organ donor for an intestinal transplant. The rearrangement uses TRBV4-1 and TRBJ2-5; D is perhaps TRBD1 (6 bases). Judging by the DNA end, TRBJ2-7 fits better; the J call may be wrong. The CDR3 protein is CASRRTDTHYEQYF. The CDR3 DNA sequence: TGCGCCAGCAGGAGGACAGACACTCACTACGAGCAGTACTTC.